This TCR beta chain was identified during a study of blood T cell repertoires in COVID-19. Measured with immunoSEQ multiplex PCR; TCRdb has only the in-frame clones, and not every one. The sample records around 340,000 clones, 70% to 90% being singletons. Trimming shortened V by 0 bases and J by 11 bases, and 17 bases separated the two germline ends. Germline assignment: CDR1 SGDLS and CDR2 YYNGEE. This CDR3 is built from 14 residues. The chain links TRBV9 to TRBJ1-1; possibly TRBD1 for D (5 bases). This sequence originates from a woman aged 55-69 years with COVID-19, enrolled during active disease. The specimen sequenced was peripheral blood. Here the CDR3 reads CASSVEGTPRGAFF. The CDR3 nucleotides are TGTGCCAGCAGCGTAGAGGGCACCCCAAGGGGTGCTTTCTTT. The complete variable domain, with remaining parts taken from reference TRBV9 and TRBJ1-1, reads DSGVTQTPKHLITATGQRVTLRCSPRSGDLSVYWYQQSLDQGLQFLIQYYNGEERAKGNILERFSAQQFPDLHSELNLSSLELGDSALYFCASSVEGTPRGAFFGQGTRLTVV.